The 9 T cell receptor beta chains listed next were all sequenced from one sample in a study of regulatory T cells in long-lasting Graves disease (dated by TCRdb to the early 2020s). The sample's time point label, in plain terms: newly diagnosed GD, antithyroid drugs for less than 3 months. RNA was extracted from PBMCs in TRIzol for both TCR sequencing and RNA sequencing. Libraries were built with multiplex PCR. Sequencing instrument: Illumina HiSeq 4000. CDR3 regions were amplified by Arm-PCR with iRepertoire HTBI primers to construct TCR beta libraries. TCRdb redid the processing of the public reads, applying fastp at Q25 and MiXCR, and retained in-frame beta chains. Every entry covers one CDR3 protein and lists the most common genes and DNA from its rows. Within this sample are about 440,000 distinct CDR3 sequences, with about 17% of them counted one time only. The top ten clonotypes cover about 10% of the sample.

These sequences were also reported in another study, on T cells in Graves' hyperthyroidism and ophthalmopathy.

Material: peripheral blood mononuclear cells (PBMCs), obtained at new diagnosis, from a patient treated with antithyroid drugs. The origin of the receptors is a woman aged 25 to 39 with Graves disease. Donor details come from another sample of the same person, matched by shared clones.

This clonotype was counted ten times or more. The chain links TRBV10-3 to TRBJ1-2; perhaps TRBD1 as D (6 bases). This CDR3 comprises 15 residues. Trimming left V 2 bases short and J 0 bases short, with 10 bases between. Germline CDR1 reads ENHRY; CDR2 reads SYGVKD. The CDR3 region has the DNA TGTGCCATCAGTGAGGTCAGGGGCCCTAACTATGGCTACACCTTC. It codes for CAISEVRGPNYGYTF.

The rearrangement links TRBV6-1 to TRBJ2-2; 12 bases are a match to TRBD2. The CDR3 is made up of 18 amino acids. CDR1 is MNHNS and CDR2 is SASEGT in the germline V gene. Trimming removed 5 bases from V and 0 bases from J; junction bases left unmatched: 7. The CDR3 spells CASSQTSGSFANTGELFF. The CDR3 DNA follows: TGTGCCAGCAGTCAGACTAGCGGGAGCTTCGCGAACACCGGGGAGCTGTTTTTT.

The sample holds a few counts of this clonotype. This chain uses TRBV29-1 with TRBJ2-2, with 11 bases identical to TRBD1. The CDR3 length is 16 residues. CDR1 and CDR2 from the germline V gene are SQVTM and ANQGSEA. V lost 4 bases, J lost 1 base, and 5 bases stayed unmatched. In nucleotides, the CDR3 is TGCAGCGTTGGCGGACAGGGGGCACTGAACACCGGGGAGCTGTTTTTT. Protein product: CSVGGQGALNTGELFF.

This clonotype was seen at least ten times. This chain uses TRBV6-1 with TRBJ2-3; D gene uncertain. The CDR3 is 14 amino acids. Germline CDR1 MNHNS, CDR2 SASEGT. Deletions cut 6 bases from V and 3 bases from J, with 13 bases between. The CDR3 reads CASRDAVGTDTQYF. CDR3 coding DNA: TGTGCCAGCAGGGACGCCGTGGGGACAGATACGCAGTATTTT.

This clonotype was detected a few times. The gene calls are TRBV7-6 and TRBJ2-3; 7 bases are a match to TRBD2. CDR1 and CDR2 from the germline V gene are SGHVS and FNYEAQ. The trim removed 8 bases at V and 2 bases at J, leaving 7 bases unmatched. The CDR3 is 14 residues long. The CDR3 coding sequence is TGTGCCAGCGAGCTGACTAGCTTCACAGATACGCAGTATTTT. Translating it yields CASELTSFTDTQYF.

This clonotype was picked up many times. This rearrangement joins TRBV30 to TRBJ2-1; 8 bases align to TRBD2. The CDR3 is 14 residues long. CDR1 is GTSNPN and CDR2 is SVGIG in the germline V gene (reference sequence). V gave up 4 bases and J gave up 6 bases; unmatched junction bases: 8. The CDR3 is CAWTRTSLSNEQFF. CDR3 DNA: TGTGCCTGGACCCGGACTAGCCTAAGCAATGAGCAGTTCTTC. The variable domain in full, completed from reference TRBV30 and TRBJ2-1, reads SQTIHQWPATLVQPVGSPLSLECTVEGTSNPNLYWYRQAAGRGLQLLFYSVGIGQISSEVPQNLSASRPQDRQFILSSKKLLLSDSGFYLCAWTRTSLSNEQFFGPGTRLTVL.

The chain uses TRBV14 and TRBJ2-1; tentatively, D is TRBD1 (6 bases). The germline CDR1 and CDR2 sequences are SGHDN and FVKESK. The V end lost 3 bases, the J end lost 8 bases, and 17 bases lay between the germline ends. This CDR3 is 15 amino acids long. Here the CDR3 DNA reads TGTGCCAGCAGCCAGAGGACAGCTTTCAGCGATGAGCAGTTCTTC. Translated, it gives CASSQRTAFSDEQFF.

This clonotype was counted many times. V usage is TRBV13 and J usage is TRBJ2-4, with TRBD1 matching over 7 bases. V trimming: 6 bases; J trimming: 4 bases; junction bases outside the gene matches: 3. Germline V lookup: CDR1 PRHDT, CDR2 FYEKMQ (reference sequence). This CDR3 comprises 13 residues. CDR3 sequence: CASSPGQKNIQYF. In DNA form, the CDR3 reads TGTGCCAGCAGTCCGGGACAGAAAAACATTCAGTACTTC. The entire variable domain, with the rest obtained from reference TRBV13 and TRBJ2-4, is as follows: AAGVIQSPRHLIKEKRETATLKCYPIPRHDTVYWYQQGPGQDPQFLISFYEKMQSDKGSIPDRFSAQQFSDYHSELNMSSLELGDSALYFCASSPGQKNIQYFGAGTRLSVL.

In this sample, this clonotype turned up many times. The V call is TRBV20-1, the J call TRBJ1-1, with D perhaps matching TRBD1 (5 bases). Between the trimmed V and J ends, which lost 1 base and 4 bases, there was a span of 13 bases. This CDR3 is built from 14 residues. The germline CDR1 and CDR2 sequences are DFQATT and SNEGSKA (reference sequence). The DNA for the CDR3 is TGCAGTGCTAGAGTCGGGGGTCCGAGCACTGAAGCTTTCTTT. Translated, it gives CSARVGGPSTEAFF.